This is a list of T cell receptor beta chains from one sample in a study of T cell responses to AZD1222 COVID-19 vaccine. Sequencing used immunoSEQ multiplex PCR; TCRdb keeps in-frame clones, though not all of them. Among 150,000 to 250,000 clones listed, approximately 94% were seen once. The sample in question was peripheral blood, obtained 28 days after the second AZD1222 dose. Receptors originate from an adult who received the AZD1222 COVID-19 vaccine. CDR3s include the opening cysteine and the closing phenylalanine or tryptophan. The order of the fields is J gene, V gene, D gene, clone size, CDR3 DNA, CDR3 protein. The D gene is left open where the match is weak. Size is omitted from some rows. Given values are once, few, many or a class for expanded clones.

J gene: TRBJ1-5
V gene: TRBV11-2
D gene: TRBD1
clone size: -
CDR3 DNA: TGTGCCAGCAGCTTAGCCCGGGACAGGGGTCAGCCCCAGCATTTT
CDR3 protein: CASSLARDRGQPQHF

J gene: TRBJ2-1
V gene: TRBV27
D gene: -
clone size: -
CDR3 DNA: TGTGCCACAGGAGGGGGCTGGCCCGATGAGCAGTTCTTC
CDR3 protein: CATGGGWPDEQFF

J gene: TRBJ1-2
V gene: TRBV20-1
D gene: TRBD1
clone size: -
CDR3 DNA: TGCAGTGCTGACAGGGGGAAAGGCTACACCTTC
CDR3 protein: CSADRGKGYTF

J gene: TRBJ2-7
V gene: TRBV18
D gene: TRBD2
clone size: -
CDR3 DNA: TGTGCCAGCTCACCACCGACAGCGGGGGGCTCCTACGAGCAGTACTTC
CDR3 protein: CASSPPTAGGSYEQYF

J gene: TRBJ1-5
V gene: TRBV2
D gene: -
clone size: -
CDR3 DNA: TGTGCCAGCGGGGTGACAGTAACCCCCTCCAATCAGCCCCAGCATTTT
CDR3 protein: CASGVTVTPSNQPQHF

J gene: TRBJ2-7
V gene: TRBV6-2/TRBV6-3
D gene: TRBD1
clone size: -
CDR3 DNA: TGTGCCAGCAGCGCCCCGGGACAGGGTCGCTCCTACGAGCAGTACTTC
CDR3 protein: CASSAPGQGRSYEQYF

J gene: TRBJ2-7
V gene: TRBV6-6
D gene: TRBD2
clone size: -
CDR3 DNA: TGTGCCAGCAGTAAACGGACTAGCGGGGCCTACGAGCAGTACTTC
CDR3 protein: CASSKRTSGAYEQYF

J gene: TRBJ1-6
V gene: TRBV30
D gene: -
clone size: -
CDR3 DNA: TGTGCCTGGACTGAAGGTTCACCCCTCCACTTT
CDR3 protein: CAWTEGSPLHF

J gene: TRBJ2-3
V gene: TRBV19
D gene: TRBD2
clone size: -
CDR3 DNA: TGTGCCAGTAGTAAATTTAGCGGGGGGAGCACAGATACGCAGTATTTT
CDR3 protein: CASSKFSGGSTDTQYF

J gene: TRBJ2-1
V gene: TRBV29-1
D gene: -
clone size: -
CDR3 DNA: TGCAGCGTTGAACCGTCGCAGGGGAATCCCTCCTACAATGAGCAGTTCTTC
CDR3 protein: CSVEPSQGNPSYNEQFF

J gene: TRBJ1-2
V gene: TRBV5-1
D gene: -
clone size: -
CDR3 DNA: TGCGCCAGCAGCTTGGGGGGGACACCCTATGGCTACACCTTC
CDR3 protein: CASSLGGTPYGYTF

J gene: TRBJ2-7
V gene: TRBV5-5
D gene: TRBD1
clone size: -
CDR3 DNA: TGTGCCAGCAGCCCGACAGGGGCAGGAATGCGGTCCTACGAGCAGTACTTC
CDR3 protein: CASSPTGAGMRSYEQYF

J gene: TRBJ2-7
V gene: TRBV27
D gene: TRBD2
clone size: few
CDR3 DNA: TGTGCCAGCAGTTTATCCGGTCTAGCGGGGAATTACGAGCAGTACTTC
CDR3 protein: CASSLSGLAGNYEQYF

J gene: TRBJ2-3
V gene: TRBV9
D gene: TRBD2
clone size: -
CDR3 DNA: TGTGCCAGCAGCTCCCCTGGTAGACTAGCGGGGGATCCTAGCACAGATACGCAGTATTTT
CDR3 protein: CASSSPGRLAGDPSTDTQYF

J gene: TRBJ2-5
V gene: TRBV2
D gene: TRBD2
clone size: -
CDR3 DNA: TGTGCCGGAAGCGGGGAAAGCGTGGGGTCCCAGTACTTC
CDR3 protein: CAGSGESVGSQYF

J gene: TRBJ2-3
V gene: TRBV12-3/TRBV12-4
D gene: -
clone size: -
CDR3 DNA: TGTGCCAGCAGCTCCGCGGGAGATACGCAGTATTTT
CDR3 protein: CASSSAGDTQYF

J gene: TRBJ2-7
V gene: TRBV4-3
D gene: -
clone size: -
CDR3 DNA: TGCGCCAGCAGCCAAGAGGTACATTACGAGCAGTACTTC
CDR3 protein: CASSQEVHYEQYF

J gene: TRBJ1-5
V gene: TRBV3-1/TRBV3-2
D gene: -
clone size: -
CDR3 DNA: TGTGCCAGCAGCCAAGATTATCTGGGGGCCAAGCCCCAGCATTTT
CDR3 protein: CASSQDYLGAKPQHF

J gene: TRBJ2-2
V gene: TRBV5-1
D gene: TRBD1
clone size: -
CDR3 DNA: TGCGCCAGCAGCTTGACCCCCGACAGGGTAGGCACCGGGGAGCTGTTTTTT
CDR3 protein: CASSLTPDRVGTGELFF

J gene: TRBJ2-7
V gene: TRBV5-6
D gene: -
clone size: -
CDR3 DNA: TGTGCCAGCAGCTTGCCAGGGAATGCCGAGCAGTACTTC
CDR3 protein: CASSLPGNAEQYF

J gene: TRBJ2-5
V gene: TRBV19
D gene: TRBD2
clone size: -
CDR3 DNA: TGTGCCAGTAGTACGGGGGGGACCCAGTACTTC
CDR3 protein: CASSTGGTQYF

J gene: TRBJ1-1
V gene: TRBV10-1
D gene: TRBD1
clone size: -
CDR3 DNA: TGCGCCAGCAGTGTGGGCCGAGACAGGGGAGGTGGTTACACTGAAGCTTTCTTT
CDR3 protein: CASSVGRDRGGGYTEAFF

J gene: TRBJ1-1
V gene: TRBV7-9
D gene: TRBD1
clone size: -
CDR3 DNA: TGTGCCAGCAGCTCCCCCAGGGGGGCGGGGAACACTGAAGCTTTCTTT
CDR3 protein: CASSSPRGAGNTEAFF

J gene: TRBJ2-5
V gene: TRBV20-1
D gene: TRBD2
clone size: -
CDR3 DNA: TGCAGTGCTAGTGCCTGGACTAGCGGGGGGGCCGATTTTTTTAAGACCCAGTACTTC
CDR3 protein: CSASAWTSGGADFFKTQYF

J gene: TRBJ2-1
V gene: TRBV5-1
D gene: -
clone size: -
CDR3 DNA: TGCGCCAGCAGCTTGGGGCACAATGAGCAGTTCTTC
CDR3 protein: CASSLGHNEQFF

J gene: TRBJ2-7
V gene: TRBV3-1/TRBV3-2
D gene: TRBD1
clone size: -
CDR3 DNA: TGTGCCAGCAGCCGACAGGGACCTTCCTACGAGCAGTACTTC
CDR3 protein: CASSRQGPSYEQYF

J gene: TRBJ1-1
V gene: TRBV5-4
D gene: -
clone size: -
CDR3 DNA: TGTGCCAGCAGCTATGGACACCTGAACACTGAAGCTTTCTTT
CDR3 protein: CASSYGHLNTEAFF